Sequencing of this TCR beta chain was carried out in a study of cytomegalovirus exposure and HLA in healthy donors. The overall study: Findings of an earlier analysis included under 140 million unique TCR beta sequences from roughly 190 million T cells.

This CDR3 comprises 14 residues. Germline loops: CDR1 SGHRS, CDR2 YFSETQ. J gave up 3 bases and V 7 bases, and 7 bases lay outside the gene matches. Both 60 Vbeta primers and 13 Jbeta primers went into the PCR. This table comes from immunoSEQ multiplex PCR, and its TCRdb copy is limited to in-frame clones, with some not included. The sample includes 250,000 to 350,000 clones, 86% of them seen just once. The table lists this clone with a few counts. Its antigen is not identified. Distinct nucleotide sequences in the sample also encode this CDR3. Whereas donors were nominally healthy upon sampling, unrecorded immune exposures were probable. Findings and limits, study-wide: Investigators reported 150 to 200 TCR beta chains as tied to cytomegalovirus.

This clonotype originated in a man aged 35 to 55 in good health and CMV-seropositive. The genes are TRBV5-1 and TRBJ1-3, with 7 bases identical to TRBD1. Sequenced sample: PBMCs. The CDR3 DNA sequence: TGCGCCAGCGGGCCCGGGGACAGTGGAAACACCATATATTTT. This gives the protein CASGPGDSGNTIYF.